The clone carrying this T cell receptor (beta chain) was recorded at least ten times. As yet, its antigen is unknown. TCRdb itself ran the multiplex PCR reads through MiXCR, one entry per CDR3 protein. The sample lists more than 85,000 distinct CDR3 sequences, less than 25% occurring once. Germline assignment: CDR1 DFQATT and CDR2 SNEGSKA (reference sequence). With V trimmed by 0 bases and J by 2 bases, 6 bases remained unmatched. The CDR3 runs to 15 residues. The entry originates in a study of breast tumors, draining lymph nodes, adjacent tissues. Study-wide results and caveats: The lymph node origin of tumor T cells was framed as consistent with a hypothesis, not demonstrated. Tumor repertoires ranked between lymph nodes and nontumor tissue in diversity, with V and J gene preferences.

Breast cancer patients provided tissue from their axillary draining lymph nodes. The chain combines TRBV20-1 with TRBJ2-7, with 8 bases lining up with TRBD2. Sequenced material: axillary lymph node tissue. The source of this sequence is a female donor with breast cancer. Some clones in this sample may be carry-over from other donors' samples. The CDR3 loop reads CSARDLAGGTYEQYF. The DNA for the CDR3 is TGCAGTGCTAGAGATCTGGCGGGAGGCACCTACGAGCAGTACTTC.